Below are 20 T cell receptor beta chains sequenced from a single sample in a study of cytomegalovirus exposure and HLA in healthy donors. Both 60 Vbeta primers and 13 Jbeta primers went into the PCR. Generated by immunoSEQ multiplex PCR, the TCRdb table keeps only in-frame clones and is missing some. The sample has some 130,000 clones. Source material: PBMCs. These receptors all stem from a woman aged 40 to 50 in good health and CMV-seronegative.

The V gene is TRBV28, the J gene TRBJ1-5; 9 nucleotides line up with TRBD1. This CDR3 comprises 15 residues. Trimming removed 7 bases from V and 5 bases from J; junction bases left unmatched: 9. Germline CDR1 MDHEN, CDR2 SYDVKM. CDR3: CASTPGGDRDQPQHF. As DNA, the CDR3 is TGTGCCAGCACCCCAGGCGGGGACAGGGATCAGCCCCAGCATTTT.

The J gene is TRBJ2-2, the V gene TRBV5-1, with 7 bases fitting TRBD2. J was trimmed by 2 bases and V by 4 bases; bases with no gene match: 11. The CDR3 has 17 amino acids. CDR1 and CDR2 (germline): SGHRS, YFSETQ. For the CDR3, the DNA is TGCGCCAGCAGCCCTGGCCGGTCGGGGGGTAACACCGGGGAGCTGTTTTTT. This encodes CASSPGRSGGNTGELFF.

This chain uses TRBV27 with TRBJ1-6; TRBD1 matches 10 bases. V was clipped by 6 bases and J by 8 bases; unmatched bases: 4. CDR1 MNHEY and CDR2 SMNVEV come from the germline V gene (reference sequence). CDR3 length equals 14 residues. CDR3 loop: CASSRDRGDSPLHF. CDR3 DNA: TGTGCCAGCAGCCGGGACAGGGGTGATTCACCCCTCCACTTT.

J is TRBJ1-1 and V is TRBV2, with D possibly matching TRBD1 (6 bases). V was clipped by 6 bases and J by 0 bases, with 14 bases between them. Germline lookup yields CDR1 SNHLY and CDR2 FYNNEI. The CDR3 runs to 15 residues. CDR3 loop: CASRPTGQLNTEAFF. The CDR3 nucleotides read TGTGCCAGCAGACCCACTGGACAGCTGAACACTGAAGCTTTCTTT.

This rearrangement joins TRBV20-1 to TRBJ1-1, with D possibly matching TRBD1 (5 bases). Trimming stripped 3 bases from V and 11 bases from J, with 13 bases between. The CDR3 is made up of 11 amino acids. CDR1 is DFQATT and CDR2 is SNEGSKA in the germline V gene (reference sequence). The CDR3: CSARVTRDAFF. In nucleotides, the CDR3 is TGCAGTGCTAGGGTGACGCGGGACGCTTTCTTT.

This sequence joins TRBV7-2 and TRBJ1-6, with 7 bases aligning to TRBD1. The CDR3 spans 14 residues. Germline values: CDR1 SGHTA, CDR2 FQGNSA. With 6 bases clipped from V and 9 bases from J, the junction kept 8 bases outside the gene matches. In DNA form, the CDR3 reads TGTGCCAGCAGGTCCGGGACAGCGGCTTCACCCCTCCACTTT. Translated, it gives CASRSGTAASPLHF. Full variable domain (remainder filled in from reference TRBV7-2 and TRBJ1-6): GAGVSQSPSNKVTEKGKDVELRCDPISGHTALYWYRQSLGQGLEFLIYFQGNSAPDKSGLPSDRFSAERTGGSVSTLTIQRTQQEDSAVYLCASRSGTAASPLHFGNGTRLTVT.

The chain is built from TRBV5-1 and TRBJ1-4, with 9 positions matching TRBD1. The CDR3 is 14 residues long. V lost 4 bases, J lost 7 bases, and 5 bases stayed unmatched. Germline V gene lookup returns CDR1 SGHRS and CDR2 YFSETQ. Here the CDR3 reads CASSLDRGIEKLFF. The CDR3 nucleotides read TGCGCCAGCAGCCTCGACAGGGGGATTGAAAAACTGTTTTTT. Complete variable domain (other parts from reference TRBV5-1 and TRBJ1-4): KAGVTQTPRYLIKTRGQQVTLSCSPISGHRSVSWYQQTPGQGLQFLFEYFSETQRNKGNFPGRFSGRQFSNSRSEMNVSTLELGDSALYLCASSLDRGIEKLFFGSGTQLSVL.

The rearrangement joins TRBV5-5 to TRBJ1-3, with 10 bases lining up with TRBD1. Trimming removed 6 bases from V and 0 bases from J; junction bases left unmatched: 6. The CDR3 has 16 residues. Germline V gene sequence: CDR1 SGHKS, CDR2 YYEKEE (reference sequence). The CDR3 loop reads CASILRDRGSGNTIYF. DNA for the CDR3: TGTGCCAGCATTTTGAGGGACAGGGGCTCTGGAAACACCATATATTTT.

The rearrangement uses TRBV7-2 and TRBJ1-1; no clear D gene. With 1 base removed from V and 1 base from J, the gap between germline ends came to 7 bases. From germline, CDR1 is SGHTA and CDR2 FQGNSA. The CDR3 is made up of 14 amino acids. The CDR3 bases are TGTGCCAGCAGCTTAGTAGCCCGGAACACTGAAGCTTTCTTT. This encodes CASSLVARNTEAFF.

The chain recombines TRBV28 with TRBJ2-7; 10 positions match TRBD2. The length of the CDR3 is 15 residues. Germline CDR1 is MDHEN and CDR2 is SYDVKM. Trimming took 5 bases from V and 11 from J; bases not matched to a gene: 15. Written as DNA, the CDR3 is TGTGCCAGCAGTCGATATGGCAGCGGGGGGGCCGCGGAGTACTTC. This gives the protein CASSRYGSGGAAEYF.

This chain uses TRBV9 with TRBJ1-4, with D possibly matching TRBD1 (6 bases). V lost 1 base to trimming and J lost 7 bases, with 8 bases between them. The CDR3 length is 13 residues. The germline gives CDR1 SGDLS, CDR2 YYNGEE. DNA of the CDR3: TGTGCCAGCAGCGTACAGGGGAGTGAAAAACTGTTTTTT. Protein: CASSVQGSEKLFF.

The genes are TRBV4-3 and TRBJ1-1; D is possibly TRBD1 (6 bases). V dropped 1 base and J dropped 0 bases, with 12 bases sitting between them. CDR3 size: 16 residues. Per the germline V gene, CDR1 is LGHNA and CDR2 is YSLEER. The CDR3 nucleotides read TGCGCCAGCAGCCAAGCGAACGGGGACATGAACACTGAAGCTTTCTTT. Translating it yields CASSQANGDMNTEAFF.

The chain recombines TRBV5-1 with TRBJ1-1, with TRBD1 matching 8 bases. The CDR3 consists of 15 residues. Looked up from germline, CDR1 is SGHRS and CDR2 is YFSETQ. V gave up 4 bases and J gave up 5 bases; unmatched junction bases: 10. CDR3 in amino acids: CASSTDRVRGTEAFF. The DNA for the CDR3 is TGCGCCAGCAGCACGGACAGGGTACGGGGAACTGAAGCTTTCTTT.

CDR3 nucleotide sequence: TGCGCCAGCAGCCAAGGCTCCTCGAGCGGGGGGGGGCAAGAGACCCAGTACTTC. Protein: CASSQGSSSGGGQETQYF. The chain has TRBV4-1 and TRBJ2-5; 10 bases map to TRBD2. V lost 1 base to trimming and J lost 2 bases; unmatched junction nucleotides: 10. Per the germline V gene, CDR1 is MGHRA and CDR2 is YSYEKL. The CDR3 is made up of 18 amino acids.

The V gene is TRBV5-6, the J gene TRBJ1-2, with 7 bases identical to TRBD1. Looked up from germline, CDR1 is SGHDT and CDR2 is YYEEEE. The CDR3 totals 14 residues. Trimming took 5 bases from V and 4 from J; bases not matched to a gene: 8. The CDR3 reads CASRPRRQGYGYTF. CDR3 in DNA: TGTGCCAGCAGACCGAGAAGACAGGGCTATGGCTACACCTTC.

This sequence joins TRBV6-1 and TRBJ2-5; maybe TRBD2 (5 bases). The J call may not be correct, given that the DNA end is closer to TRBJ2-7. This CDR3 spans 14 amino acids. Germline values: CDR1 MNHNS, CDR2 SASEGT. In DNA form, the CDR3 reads TGTGCCAGCACTCCGGGGATATCCACCTACGAGCAGTACTTC. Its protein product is CASTPGISTYEQYF.

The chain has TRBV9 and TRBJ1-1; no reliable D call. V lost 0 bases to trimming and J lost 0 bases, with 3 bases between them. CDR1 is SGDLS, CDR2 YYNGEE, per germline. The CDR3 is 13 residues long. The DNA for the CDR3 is TGTGCCAGCAGCGTAGCCTTGAACACTGAAGCTTTCTTT. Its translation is CASSVALNTEAFF.

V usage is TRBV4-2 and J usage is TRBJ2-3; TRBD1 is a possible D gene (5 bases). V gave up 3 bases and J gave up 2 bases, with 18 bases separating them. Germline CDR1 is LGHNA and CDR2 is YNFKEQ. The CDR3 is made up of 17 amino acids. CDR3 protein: CASSQGLTFAVTDTQYF. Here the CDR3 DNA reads TGTGCCAGCAGCCAGGGGCTGACTTTTGCGGTCACAGATACGCAGTATTTT.

The CDR3: CASSLGAMGQNTEAFF. CDR3 bases: TGTGCCAGCAGCTTAGGGGCTATGGGGCAGAACACTGAAGCTTTCTTT. This chain connects TRBV7-9 to TRBJ1-1; D possibly corresponds to TRBD1 (5 bases). V was pared by 1 base and J by 1 base, with 13 bases between. The CDR3 has 16 amino acids. Looked up from germline, CDR1 is SEHNR and CDR2 is FQNEAQ (reference sequence).

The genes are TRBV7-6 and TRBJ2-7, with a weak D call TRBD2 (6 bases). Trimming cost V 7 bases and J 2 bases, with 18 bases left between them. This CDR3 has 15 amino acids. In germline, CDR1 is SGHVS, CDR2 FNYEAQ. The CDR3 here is CASTLSGRFAYEQYF. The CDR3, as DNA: TGTGCCAGCACCCTCAGCGGGCGTTTCGCCTACGAGCAGTACTTC. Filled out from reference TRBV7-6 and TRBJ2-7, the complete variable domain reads GAGVSQSPRYKVTKRGQDVALRCDPISGHVSLYWYRQALGQGPEFLTYFNYEAQQDKSGLPNDRFSAERPEGSISTLTIQRTEQRDSAMYRCASTLSGRFAYEQYFGPGTRLTVT.